The sequence of this T cell receptor beta chain was determined in a study of neurological immune-mediated disorders (dated by TCRdb to 2018 to 2020). Study-level background: Peripheral blood TCR-beta repertoires from HTLV-I-associated myelopathy (HAM/TSP) patients, multiple sclerosis patients and healthy controls were compared by UMI-based sequencing. Of the 68 subjects in the cohort, about 14 were HAM/TSP patients, around 34 were multiple sclerosis patients, and roughly 20 were healthy controls. The roughly 100 TCR-beta libraries included longitudinal samples, technical triplicates and paired sorted CD4+ and CD8+ T-cell subsets alongside PBMC samples.

This clonotype has a count of ten or more. The clone's antigen remains unknown. Per-base quality was not reported, and no clone a single base away is much larger than it. In the germline V gene, CDR1 corresponds to SGHTA and CDR2 to FQGNSA. V gives up 5 bases and J gives up 3 bases, and the segment between their germline ends measures 21 bases. Its CDR3 holds 17 amino acids, cysteine through phenylalanine. Only CDR3 DNA is held: 51 bases, read in frame from base 1. cDNA was synthesized by template-switch 5'RACE using a primer carrying a 10-nucleotide random unique molecular identifier by which each TCR transcript was tagged. Every sequencing run yielded over 170 million TCR-beta sequences covering 15-18 subjects. Total RNA was extracted with the RNeasy kit. The KAPA Real-time Library Amplification kit was used to amplify TCR-beta VDJ regions with primers targeting the TCR constant region and the 5'RACE anchor. Sample indexes and Illumina adaptors were added in a first PCR, and a second PCR then increased library yield. After Ampure bead purification, the roughly 650 bp TCR product was size-selected on a 2% E-gel SizeSelection system. Before pooling, library quality was assessed on a Bioanalyzer, concentration was determined with Qubit, and library quantification was performed with the Kapa Library Quantification kit. Paired-end 2 x 150 bp sequencing of the libraries was performed on an Illumina HiSeq 2500. To increase sequence diversity, 25-30% phiX was spiked into each library pool. The original pipeline was this. Quality-filtered reads were processed with the UMI-based MiGEC pipeline, and over 75% of raw TCR sequences were removed by the MiGEC pipeline during error correction. VDJ genes were aligned to IMGT germline references, and each clonotype was defined by a unique CDR3 amino acid sequence together with V-J genes. Clonal expansion, Shannon diversity and CDR3 relatedness (CalcPairwiseDistances, ClusterSamples) were evaluated with VDJtools, and phylogenetic trees were built with CLCbio workbench. Using coefficient-of-variation modelling across technical triplicates, the study counted a clone as expanded if it had at least 8 unique UMIs. The public reads were reanalyzed by TCRdb: fastp trimming at Q25, MiXCR alignment, in-frame beta chains only. Identical CDR3 protein sequences are pooled into one entry, listed with their most common genes and DNA. The V and J calls follow TCRdb's processing rather than the paper's. This sample comprises some 28,000 distinct CDR3 sequences, roughly 23% of them detected only once. The ten largest account for roughly 29% of the sample.

The paper's findings and limits, for the study overall: TCR clonal expansion was greatest in HAM/TSP patients and smallest in MS patients, who ranked below even healthy controls. No identical CDR3 amino acid sequences were found to be shared among expanded clones across subjects, suggesting that TCR-beta repertoires were private in all groups.

TCR libraries for sorted subsets were made from 800,000 to 1,000,000 sorted CD4+ or CD8+ T cells. Peripheral blood underwent Ficoll-Hypaque density gradient centrifugation to isolate PBMCs, which were then cryopreserved in liquid nitrogen. The study also sequenced paired sorted CD4+ and CD8+ subsets from healthy controls, HAM/TSP patients and MS patients. The chain couples TRBV7-2 to TRBJ2-3; a tentative D match to TRBD2 spans 6 bases. Sequencing was performed on CD4+ T cells from blood. The sequence derives from a man between 45 and 60 years old with HTLV-1-associated myelopathy (HAM/TSP). This receptor has the CDR3 CASSPTLREARTDTQYF. The bases are TGTGCCAGCAGCCCAACCCTGAGGGAGGCTCGGACAGATACGCAGTATTTT.